Listed below are T cell receptor beta chains from one sample, sequenced in a study of blood T cell repertoires in COVID-19. TCRdb's copy holds only in-frame clones and misses some; the assay was immunoSEQ multiplex PCR. Of some 290,000 clones detected, approximately 91% appear once; the ten largest clones hold approximately 2.5%. What was sequenced was PBMCs or T cells enriched from blood (not recorded which). These receptors all come from a middle-aged woman with acute COVID-19. Both conserved end residues are part of each CDR3.

V gene	CDR3 length	J gene	CDR3 protein
TRBV29-1	13	TRBJ1-1	CSATGGLNTEAFF
TRBV19	15	TRBJ1-3	CASSIARESGNTIYF
TRBV5-6	17	TRBJ2-1	CASSLAGSGGHYNEQFF
TRBV14	14	TRBJ2-3	CASSLGGGTDTQYF
TRBV30	16	TRBJ2-6	CAWSNRGTSGANVLTF
TRBV5-4	12	TRBJ1-5	CASGVRGQPQHF
TRBV19	13	TRBJ2-4	CATANIAGDIQYF
TRBV13	14	TRBJ2-7	CASSKTSVSYEQYF
TRBV28	15	TRBJ1-5	CASRLGTGGNQPQHF
TRBV7-9	12	TRBJ2-7	CASSSSSYEQYF
TRBV27	14	TRBJ2-1	CAASRDRGGNEQFF
TRBV30	14	TRBJ1-3	CAWRLQGSGNTIYF
TRBV5-1	15	TRBJ2-7	CASSPSQTGTYEQYF
TRBV18	15	TRBJ2-7	CASSPGTGGIYEQYF
TRBV11-2	19	TRBJ2-1	CASSLGGVSGGGSRNEQFF
TRBV13	15	TRBJ2-1	CASSFGQGRDREQFF
TRBV12-3/TRBV12-4	13	TRBJ2-1	CASSRRTRLEQFF
TRBV7-2	20	TRBJ2-6	CASSLALGLYGGTGANVLTF
TRBV28	12	TRBJ1-4	CASSLQNEKLFF
TRBV18	15	TRBJ1-5	CASSPTTGGLQPQHF
TRBV9	16	TRBJ2-1	CASTISGRASIGEQFF
TRBV4-3	14	TRBJ2-7	CASSQDSLGGEQYF
TRBV7-9	14	TRBJ2-7	CASSFIAGAYEQYF
TRBV28	15	TRBJ2-4	CASSSPGTGEYIQYF
TRBV10-3	13	TRBJ2-7	CAISEGQGYEQYF
TRBV2	12	TRBJ1-5	CASSGTVYPQHF
TRBV19	13	TRBJ1-3	CASRQGGGNTIYF
TRBV11-2	13	TRBJ2-5	CASSDGRMGRQYF
TRBV11-2	13	TRBJ2-7	CASSLVNSGASYF
TRBV5-1	14	TRBJ2-1	CASSQDSSYNEQFF
TRBV12-5	12	TRBJ1-1	CASGQGLAEAFF
TRBV24-1	18	TRBJ2-1	CATSDFGLADSSYNEQFF
TRBV18	17	TRBJ1-1	CASSSFAGAALNTEAFF
TRBV5-1	16	TRBJ2-1	CASSGDPGSRSNEQFF
TRBV28	15	TRBJ1-2	CASSSLPTGYYGYTF
TRBV2	15	TRBJ1-6	CASNREKLNNSPLHF
TRBV3-1/TRBV3-2	14	TRBJ2-7	CASSQKGAGHEQYF